The present TCR beta chain was sequenced within a study of PD-1 blockade in classical Hodgkin lymphoma. Study information: Nivolumab was administered to patients intravenously at 3 mg/kg every 2 weeks. Regarding the study as a whole: Exclusion was applied to patients who started nivolumab under 1 year after ASCT. Repertoire differences lack defined causes, possibly disease activity or prior therapy.

This CDR3 contains 14 residues. J lost 7 bases, V lost 5 bases, and 8 bases had no gene match. Germline assignment: CDR1 SGHTA and CDR2 FQGTGA. Some clones are missing from TCRdb's copy, which holds only in-frame ones; the method was immunoSEQ multiplex PCR. The table includes under 7,000 clones, approximately 80% detected once. Note on this clone: Its antigen is as yet unknown.

Every patient was affected by relapse after autologous stem cell transplantation, while exposure to brentuximab vedotin was not uniform. The specimen comprised peripheral blood mononuclear cells (PBMCs), sampled at baseline. The sequence came from a human donor with classical Hodgkin lymphoma. This rearrangement joins TRBV7-3 to TRBJ2-1; the match to TRBD2 covers 7 bases. The CDR3 coding sequence is TGTGCCAGCAGCCCTCGGACTAGTGAAAATGAGCAGTTCTTC. Its protein is CASSPRTSENEQFF.